Shown below are 32 T cell receptor beta chains from a single sample sequenced in a study of cytomegalovirus exposure and HLA in healthy donors. In the PCR, 60 Vbeta and 13 Jbeta primers were used. The protocol was immunoSEQ multiplex PCR, while the TCRdb copy is restricted to in-frame clones and leaves out a portion. The sample contains roughly 150,000 clones, roughly 73% of which appear only once. Sequencing input: PBMCs. These TCRs come from a young man in good health and CMV-seropositive.

Many counts were recorded for this clone. The chain recombines TRBV2 with TRBJ1-1; possibly TRBD1 for D (6 bases). The CDR3 is made up of 13 amino acids. The V gene's germline CDR1 is SNHLY and CDR2 FYNNEI. Trimming took 5 bases from V and 7 from J, leaving 14 bases between them. The CDR3 region has the DNA TGTGCCAGCAGTTTTCAGGGGCCGGGTGAAGCTTTCTTT. Translation: CASSFQGPGEAFF.

The V and J genes are TRBV5-1 and TRBJ2-2; D gene uncertain. The CDR3 has 14 amino acids. Germline V gene data show CDR1 as SGHRS and CDR2 as YFSETQ. The germline V and J ends were trimmed by 0 bases and 0 bases, with 3 bases remaining between them. This CDR3 is CASSLDTNTGELFF. The CDR3 DNA is TGCGCCAGCAGCTTGGACACGAACACCGGGGAGCTGTTTTTT.

The gene calls are TRBV5-6 and TRBJ2-1; 7 bases align to TRBD1. Looked up from germline, CDR1 is SGHDT and CDR2 is YYEEEE. The ends lost 4 bases at V and 1 base at J; junction bases unmatched: 5. The CDR3 totals 15 residues. The chain's CDR3 is CASSLRQGSYNEQFF. CDR3 in DNA: TGTGCCAGCAGCCTCAGACAGGGATCCTACAATGAGCAGTTCTTC.

The V call is TRBV4-1, the J call TRBJ1-4, with 8 bases that match TRBD1. The CDR3 extends over 16 amino acids. Germline V CDR1 and CDR2: MGHRA, YSYEKL. Unmatched junction bases numbered 3, after V lost 3 bases and J lost 0 bases. The CDR3 protein is CASSQQGAATNEKLFF. The DNA for the CDR3 is TGCGCCAGCAGCCAGCAGGGGGCCGCAACTAATGAAAAACTGTTTTTT.

As to this clone: Compared with germline, one end of the junction differs, possibly owing to a read error. The chain has TRBV7-9 and TRBJ2-1; 7 positions match TRBD1. The CDR3 is made up of 16 amino acids. Germline CDR1 reads SEHNR; CDR2 reads FQNEAQ (reference sequence). The CDR3 nucleotides read TGTTCCAGCAGCTTAGTGGAGACAGGGTCAAACAATGAGCAGTTCTTC. This encodes CSSSLVETGSNNEQFF.

The V call is TRBV7-9, the J call TRBJ2-3; TRBD2 is a possible D gene (6 bases). Trimming removed 4 bases from V and 5 bases from J, with 19 bases in between. CDR1 is SEHNR and CDR2 is FQNEAQ in the germline V gene (reference sequence). The CDR3 is made up of 16 amino acids. CDR3 nucleotide sequence: TGTGCCAGCAGCTCTCTCGGTAGTGGGGGGAAAGATACGCAGTATTTT. It translates to CASSSLGSGGKDTQYF.

The J gene is TRBJ1-2, the V gene TRBV2, with TRBD1 identical over 8 bases. The V gene end was trimmed by 6 bases and the J gene end by 3 bases; junction bases not matched to a gene: 6. Germline CDR1 SNHLY, CDR2 FYNNEI. This CDR3 contains 14 residues. This CDR3 is CASRDRESDYGYTF. Here the CDR3 DNA reads TGTGCCAGCAGGGACAGGGAGAGTGACTATGGCTACACCTTC.

Only one count was recorded for this clone. The chain uses TRBV27 and TRBJ1-4, with D unclear. CDR3 length: 16 residues. Trimming took off 3 bases at V and 8 bases at J, with 19 bases between the two ends. Per the germline V gene, CDR1 is MNHEY and CDR2 is SMNVEV (reference sequence). The CDR3 region has the DNA TGTGCCAGCAGTTTGTTGTTCGGAGATCGGAGCGAAAAACTGTTTTTT. It translates to CASSLLFGDRSEKLFF.

The V call is TRBV11-2, the J call TRBJ2-3; D gene ambiguous. Germline assignment: CDR1 SGHAT and CDR2 FQNNGV. This CDR3 has 15 amino acids. Trimming shortened V by 0 bases and J by 1 base, and 8 bases separated the two germline ends. In nucleotides, the CDR3 is TGTGCCAGCAGCTTAGAGGCGGCAGGCACAGATACGCAGTATTTT. Its protein is CASSLEAAGTDTQYF.

The chain recombines TRBV18 with TRBJ2-6; weak D call: TRBD1 (5 bases). CDR1 and CDR2 (germline): KGHSH, LQKENI. V dropped 1 base and J dropped 2 bases, with 15 bases sitting between them. CDR3 length equals 18 residues. The CDR3 sequence is CASSPRGRDWTGANVLTF. CDR3 nucleotides: TGTGCCAGCTCACCACGGGGCAGGGATTGGACTGGGGCCAACGTCCTGACTTTC.

In DNA form, the CDR3 reads TGTGCCAGCTCACCGCGACAGGGGGCGGACACCGGGGAGCTGTTTTTT. It codes for CASSPRQGADTGELFF. The genes are TRBV18 and TRBJ2-2, with 10 bases matching TRBD1. The CDR3 consists of 16 residues. The V and J ends lost 3 bases and 3 bases, in that order; junction bases with no gene match: 4. CDR1 and CDR2 from the germline V gene are KGHSH and LQKENI.

This chain connects TRBV5-1 to TRBJ2-1, with 10 bases lining up with TRBD1. The CDR3 is made up of 16 amino acids. Germline loops: CDR1 SGHRS, CDR2 YFSETQ. Trimming at V came to 0 bases and at J to 3 bases, leaving 3 bases not matched to a gene. The CDR3 nucleotides are TGCGCCAGCAGCTTGGTATGGGACAGGGGCTACAATGAGCAGTTCTTC. Translated, it gives CASSLVWDRGYNEQFF.

The chain couples TRBV9 to TRBJ2-6; D unclear. The CDR3 contains 16 residues. V was trimmed by 2 bases and J by 0 bases, leaving 9 bases between them. Germline assignment: CDR1 SGDLS and CDR2 YYNGEE. CDR3 amino acids: CASSVLMSSGANVLTF. The CDR3 DNA is TGTGCCAGCAGCGTCCTTATGAGCTCTGGGGCCAACGTCCTGACTTTC.

This sequence joins TRBV27 and TRBJ2-7, with TRBD2 identical over 11 bases. CDR3 length equals 14 residues. CDR1 is MNHEY and CDR2 is SMNVEV in the germline V gene (reference sequence). V lost 6 bases, J lost 5 bases, and 6 bases stayed unmatched. The CDR3 here is CASRTSGRKNEQYF. In DNA form, the CDR3 reads TGTGCCAGCAGAACTAGCGGGAGAAAAAACGAGCAGTACTTC.

This clone was seen more than once but under ten times. The chain is built from TRBV7-3 and TRBJ1-1; 7 bases match TRBD1. After removal of 2 bases from V and 4 bases from J, the junction contained 4 bases not matched to a gene. Germline CDR1 reads SGHTA; CDR2 reads FQGTGA. This CDR3 contains 14 residues. The CDR3 reads CASSLEGASTEAFF. For the CDR3, the DNA is TGTGCCAGCAGCTTAGAGGGGGCCAGCACTGAAGCTTTCTTT.

This chain connects TRBV18 to TRBJ2-1; 7 nucleotides match TRBD2. The CDR3 contains 21 residues. Per the germline V gene, CDR1 is KGHSH and CDR2 is LQKENI. The trim removed 6 bases at V and 0 bases at J, leaving 23 bases unmatched. The CDR3 region has the DNA TGTGCCAGCTCGACGACCCTAGCGGCTAATTACCTTGGGAGCTCCTACAATGAGCAGTTCTTC. Translating gives CASSTTLAANYLGSSYNEQFF.

The rearrangement uses TRBV28 and TRBJ2-7; 13 bases fit TRBD2. The germline gives CDR1 MDHEN, CDR2 SYDVKM. V shed 5 bases, J shed 2 bases, and the junction held 15 bases outside the gene matches. The CDR3 is 19 residues long. The DNA for the CDR3 is TGTGCCAGCAGTCAAAGGAGGGGACTAGCGGGAACCTTTACCTACGAGCAGTACTTC. It is translated as CASSQRRGLAGTFTYEQYF.

V gene TRBV25-1 combines with J gene TRBJ1-5; perhaps TRBD1 as D (5 bases). With 3 bases removed from V and 10 bases from J, the gap between germline ends came to 13 bases. This CDR3 has 13 residues. Germline V gene data show CDR1 as MGHDK and CDR2 as SYGVNS. As DNA, the CDR3 is TGTGCCAGCAGTGAGGGCACAGGACGTCCCCAGCATTTT. It is translated as CASSEGTGRPQHF.

The CDR3 sequence is CALTPGARDGYTF. CDR3 DNA: TGTGCCTTGACCCCAGGGGCCAGAGATGGCTACACCTTC. The chain uses TRBV30 and TRBJ1-2; the D gene is possibly TRBD1 (6 bases). This CDR3 has 13 amino acids. V was trimmed by 7 bases and J by 6 bases, leaving 18 bases between them. Looked up from germline, CDR1 is GTSNPN and CDR2 is SVGIG (reference sequence).

The chain employs TRBV19 and TRBJ1-2; weak D call: TRBD1 (5 bases). This CDR3 is 15 amino acids long. CDR1 and CDR2 from the germline V gene are LNHDA and SQIVND (reference sequence). The V end was cut by 5 bases, the J end by 4 bases, with 17 bases between. Here the CDR3 DNA reads TGTGCCAGTAGTCTCCACTCCTGGGACTCCTATGGCTACACCTTC. As protein: CASSLHSWDSYGYTF.

This chain connects TRBV27 to TRBJ1-2; D perhaps matches TRBD1 (5 bases). The CDR3 is 17 amino acids. Germline V gene sequence: CDR1 MNHEY, CDR2 SMNVEV (reference sequence). The V end lost 4 bases, the J end lost 8 bases, and 26 bases lay between the germline ends. In DNA form, the CDR3 reads TGTGCCAGCAGTTCCGTGGCAGGGCTTAAACCTCAACTGGGCTACACCTTC. This encodes CASSSVAGLKPQLGYTF.

To note about this clone: At one of its ends the junction is not consistent with the germline gene, which may arise from a read error. Here the CDR3 DNA reads TGTGCCAGCAGTTTTTCCTTTTCGGGGGGTAGGGATTTT. It specifies CASSFSFSGGRDF. V usage is TRBV28 and J usage is TRBJ1-5; possible D gene TRBD1, 5 bases. CDR3 length: 13 amino acids. Germline assignment: CDR1 MDHEN and CDR2 SYDVKM.

The chain combines TRBV9 with TRBJ1-2; the D gene is possibly TRBD1 (5 bases). Per the germline V gene, CDR1 is SGDLS and CDR2 is YYNGEE. CDR3 length: 13 amino acids. V lost 4 bases, J lost 8 bases, and 15 bases lay in between. The CDR3 DNA follows: TGTGCCAGCAGCCCAACAGAGGAGGGGGGCTACACCTTC. Amino acids: CASSPTEEGGYTF.

This clone is a singleton in its sample. The J gene is TRBJ2-5, the V gene TRBV18; D may be TRBD1 (6 bases). Germline V lookup: CDR1 KGHSH, CDR2 LQKENI. There are 14 residues in the CDR3. V was cut by 4 bases and J by 7 bases, with 16 bases left in between. The DNA for the CDR3 is TGTGCCAGCTCACGCGCCCAGGGCAGGGGGACCCAGTACTTC. Its protein product is CASSRAQGRGTQYF.

Comment on this clone: Other DNA sequences within the sample encode an identical CDR3. The chain has TRBV18 and TRBJ2-3; no definite D call. The CDR3 is made up of 11 amino acids. V shed 3 bases and J shed 6 bases, with 4 bases lying between them. Germline lookup yields CDR1 KGHSH and CDR2 LQKENI. This CDR3 reads CASSPQDTQYF. The CDR3 DNA reads TGTGCCAGCTCACCTCAGGATACGCAGTATTTT.

This clone was seen only a few times. The chain combines TRBV29-1 with TRBJ2-5; D might be TRBD2 (6 bases). Trimming took 7 bases from V and 3 from J, leaving 12 bases between them. This CDR3 spans 12 amino acids. Germline V gives CDR1 SQVTM, CDR2 ANQGSEA. The CDR3: CSAGGIKETQYF. For the CDR3, the DNA is TGCAGCGCCGGAGGGATTAAAGAGACCCAGTACTTC.

The chain is built from TRBV10-2 and TRBJ1-2; 8 positions agree with TRBD1. The junction had 6 bases not matched to a gene; V was cut back by 8 bases and J by 4 bases. The V gene's germline CDR1 is WSHSY and CDR2 SAAADI. The CDR3 has 13 residues. DNA of the CDR3: TGCGCCAGCTCCGGACAGGGAGCCTATGGCTACACCTTC. Residues: CASSGQGAYGYTF.

The table lists this clone with a few counts. V and J are TRBV11-1 and TRBJ2-7; tentative D call: TRBD2 (5 bases). The CDR3 has 15 residues. CDR1 SGHAT and CDR2 FQDESV come from the germline V gene (reference sequence). V dropped 1 base and J dropped 0 bases, with 10 bases sitting between them. The CDR3 reads CASSLESGSSYEQYF. DNA of the CDR3: TGTGCCAGCAGCTTAGAAAGCGGAAGCTCCTACGAGCAGTACTTC. The whole variable domain, filled in from reference TRBV11-1 and TRBJ2-7, reads EAEVAQSPRYKITEKSQAVAFWCDPISGHATLYWYRQILGQGPELLVQFQDESVVDDSQLPKDRFSAERLKGVDSTLKIQPAELGDSAMYLCASSLESGSSYEQYFGPGTRLTVT.

The chain employs TRBV7-9 and TRBJ2-3, with 7 bases fitting TRBD2. The CDR3 contains 13 residues. CDR1 and CDR2 (germline): SEHNR, FQNEAQ (reference sequence). Unmatched junction bases numbered 6, after V lost 4 bases and J lost 8 bases. The CDR3 DNA reads as TGTGCCAGCAGCTCGATAGGGAGGGTTACGCAGTATTTT. Its protein is CASSSIGRVTQYF. Based on the CDR3 plus reference TRBV7-9 and TRBJ2-3, the full variable domain is DTGVSQNPRHKITKRGQNVTFRCDPISEHNRLYWYRQTLGQGPEFLTYFQNEAQLEKSRLLSDRFSAERPKGSFSTLEIQRTEQGDSAMYLCASSSIGRVTQYFGPGTRLTVL.

The chain is built from TRBV27 and TRBJ1-2; 7 positions agree with TRBD1. Trimming at V came to 5 bases and at J to 7 bases, leaving 4 bases not matched to a gene. This CDR3 comprises 12 residues. CDR1 MNHEY and CDR2 SMNVEV come from the germline V gene (reference sequence). In DNA form, the CDR3 reads TGTGCCAGCAGTCCCGACAGGGCTGGCTACACCTTC. Translating it yields CASSPDRAGYTF.

The chain recombines TRBV5-1 with TRBJ1-3; tentative D call: TRBD1 (6 bases). Trimming took off 2 bases at V and 4 bases at J, with 13 bases between the two ends. This CDR3 contains 15 residues. Germline V gene lookup returns CDR1 SGHRS and CDR2 YFSETQ. The CDR3 DNA follows: TGCGCCAGCAGCTTAGGAACAGGGTGGGGAAACACCATATATTTT. Translating it yields CASSLGTGWGNTIYF.

The chain couples TRBV2 to TRBJ2-7; a weak D match, TRBD2 (5 bases). V was shortened by 1 base and J by 0 bases, with 13 bases between the two germline ends. In germline, CDR1 is SNHLY, CDR2 FYNNEI. This CDR3 contains 16 residues. Here the CDR3 DNA reads TGTGCCAGCAGTGAAGGGGGTGGCGGGTTCTCCTACGAGCAGTACTTC. It yields the protein CASSEGGGGFSYEQYF.